Presented here are 21 T cell receptor beta chains from one specimen sequenced in a study of OX40 agonist ivuxolimab in advanced cancers. Profiled with immunoSEQ multiplex PCR; TCRdb holds only in-frame clones, not every one. The repertoire consists of tens of thousands of clones, with over 80% occurring once and the leading ten covering 1% to 1.5%. This material consisted of CD4+ or CD8+ T cells sorted from blood, taken in a trial of the OX40 agonist ivuxolimab. These receptors were collected from an adult with an advanced solid tumor such as melanoma, head and neck, liver or kidney cancer.

The chain employs TRBV2 and TRBJ2-7, with 9 bases identical to TRBD1. Germline trimming cut 5 bases from V and 12 bases from J; bases unmatched to any gene: 8. The CDR3 has 12 residues. Germline V gives CDR1 SNHLY, CDR2 FYNNEI. The CDR3, as DNA: TGTGCCAGCAGTTTGGGACAGGGAGGTTGGTACTTC. Amino acids: CASSLGQGGWYF.

The rearrangement uses TRBV11-2 and TRBJ2-1; D perhaps matches TRBD2 (5 bases). Deletions cut 9 bases from V and 13 bases from J, with 19 bases between. Per the germline V gene, CDR1 is SGHAT and CDR2 is FQNNGV. The CDR3 runs 12 residues. CDR3 nucleotide sequence: TGTGCCAGTCGGTGGTCCCAAGCGGCACAGTTCTTC. Protein sequence: CASRWSQAAQFF.

In its sample, this clone was seen a few times. The rearrangement uses TRBV6-5 and TRBJ2-2; TRBD1 agrees at 9 bases. With V trimmed by 7 bases and J by 15 bases, 12 bases remained unmatched. The CDR3 contains 13 residues. Germline V lookup: CDR1 MNHEY, CDR2 SVGAGI. CDR3 amino acids: CASTDPGTGRMFF. CDR3 sequence (DNA): TGTGCCAGCACCGACCCAGGGACAGGGAGGATGTTTTTT.

The chain has TRBV4-2 and TRBJ2-3; 8 positions match TRBD2. The CDR3 has 15 amino acids. The trim removed 0 bases at V and 8 bases at J, leaving 7 bases unmatched. Germline CDR1 and CDR2: LGHNA and YNFKEQ. The CDR3 loop is CASSQDAGGRSTQYF. In nucleotides, the CDR3 is TGTGCCAGCAGCCAAGACGCGGGGGGCCGTAGTACGCAGTATTTT.

This rearrangement joins TRBV5-4 to TRBJ1-1; D unresolved. Trimming left V 6 bases short and J 1 base short, with 10 bases between. Looked up from germline, CDR1 is SGHNT and CDR2 is YYREEE (reference sequence). The CDR3 sequence is 13 residues long. CDR3 coding DNA: TGTGCCAGCACCCTGCGGGGGAACACTGAAGCTTTCTTT. This sequence encodes CASTLRGNTEAFF.

The gene calls are TRBV7-9 and TRBJ1-4, with 7 bases fitting TRBD1. The CDR3 length is 15 residues. Germline lookup yields CDR1 SEHNR and CDR2 FQNEAQ (reference sequence). V was clipped by 6 bases and J by 7 bases; unmatched bases: 11. The CDR3 is CASSSTGEYGEKLFF. CDR3 in DNA: TGTGCCAGCAGTTCAACAGGGGAGTACGGTGAAAAACTGTTTTTT. Full variable domain (rest looked up from reference TRBV7-9 and TRBJ1-4): DTGVSQNPRHKITKRGQNVTFRCDPISEHNRLYWYRQTLGQGPEFLTYFQNEAQLEKSRLLSDRFSAERPKGSFSTLEIQRTEQGDSAMYLCASSSTGEYGEKLFFGSGTQLSVL.

CDR3 sequence (DNA): TGTGCTAGTGGTTTGGTAAATGAAGCTTTCTTT. It is translated as CASGLVNEAFF. This chain links TRBV12-5 with TRBJ1-1; D unresolved. V was clipped by 0 bases and J by 7 bases, with 3 bases between them. The germline CDR1 and CDR2 sequences are LGHNT and FRNRAP. The CDR3 has 11 amino acids.

The gene calls are TRBV5-1 and TRBJ1-2; TRBD1 agrees at 7 bases. V lost 4 bases and J lost 8; bases outside the gene matches: 11. CDR1 is SGHRS, CDR2 YFSETQ, per germline. CDR3 length: 14 residues. CDR3 sequence (DNA): TGCGCCAGCAGCACAGGGGACAAAATGGGGGGCTACACCTTC. Protein product: CASSTGDKMGGYTF.

The rearrangement joins TRBV5-8 to TRBJ1-3, with unresolved D. The V end was cut by 0 bases, the J end by 0 bases, with 4 bases between. Per the germline V gene, CDR1 is SGHTS and CDR2 is YDEGEE. The CDR3 sequence is 14 residues long. The CDR3 sequence is CASSLGSSGNTIYF. CDR3 sequence (DNA): TGTGCCAGCAGCTTGGGGAGCTCTGGAAACACCATATATTTT. Full variable domain (rest looked up from reference TRBV5-8 and TRBJ1-3): EAGVTQSPTHLIKTRGQQATLRCSPISGHTSVYWYQQALGLGLQFLLWYDEGEERNRGNFPPRFSGRQFPNYSSELNVNALELEDSALYLCASSLGSSGNTIYFGEGSWLTVV.

The CDR3 DNA reads TGTGCCAGCAGTGAATACGGGGACAACACTGAAGCTTTCTTT. Translation gives CASSEYGDNTEAFF. The genes are TRBV6-1 and TRBJ1-1; D perhaps matches TRBD1 (5 bases). Germline V gene data show CDR1 as MNHNS and CDR2 as SASEGT. V lost 2 bases and J lost 2, with 9 bases in between. The CDR3 consists of 14 residues.

This chain joins TRBV9 and TRBJ1-2, with TRBD1 matching 8 bases. The CDR3 runs to 17 residues. The junction had 18 bases not matched to a gene; V was cut back by 3 bases and J by 8 bases. The V gene's germline CDR1 is SGDLS and CDR2 YYNGEE. The chain's CDR3 is CASSATQNRGTVNGYTF. In DNA, the CDR3 is TGTGCCAGCAGCGCCACGCAGAACAGGGGGACAGTTAACGGCTACACCTTC.

The rearrangement links TRBV29-1 to TRBJ2-5, with D tentatively TRBD1 (5 bases). In germline, CDR1 is SQVTM, CDR2 ANQGSEA. The germline V and J ends were trimmed by 6 bases and 2 bases, with 13 bases remaining between them. This CDR3 has 13 residues. The CDR3: CSVAATEQETQYF. The CDR3 DNA sequence: TGCAGCGTCGCCGCGACAGAACAAGAGACCCAGTACTTC.

This clone was detected only a few times. This chain joins TRBV4-1 and TRBJ2-3, with D perhaps TRBD2 (7 bases). The CDR3 runs to 17 residues. Trimming left V 2 bases short and J 0 bases short, with 15 bases between. Germline V gives CDR1 MGHRA, CDR2 YSYEKL. The CDR3 here is CASSQSWGGRSTDTQYF. As DNA, the CDR3 is TGCGCCAGCAGCCAATCCTGGGGGGGCCGGAGCACAGATACGCAGTATTTT.

The rearrangement joins TRBV11-2 to TRBJ1-5; D is undetermined. Germline-derived CDR1 and CDR2 are SGHAT and FQNNGV. Trimming stripped 2 bases from V and 5 bases from J, with 7 bases between. The CDR3 is 13 amino acids. CDR3 amino acids: CASSLSDYQPQHF. The DNA of the CDR3 is TGTGCCAGCAGCTTATCAGATTATCAGCCCCAGCATTTT.

This chain connects TRBV5-1 to TRBJ1-6; 9 bases match TRBD1. After removal of 6 bases from V and 7 bases from J, the junction contained 5 bases not matched to a gene. This CDR3 contains 14 residues. In germline, CDR1 is SGHRS, CDR2 YFSETQ. The CDR3: CASTHGQGNSPLHF. CDR3 nucleotides: TGCGCCAGCACCCACGGACAGGGGAATTCACCCCTCCACTTT.

The V gene is TRBV19, the J gene TRBJ1-5; D remains ambiguous. Germline V gives CDR1 LNHDA, CDR2 SQIVND (reference sequence). The V end lost 7 bases, the J end lost 1 base, and 14 bases lay between the germline ends. CDR3 length equals 15 residues. This chain's CDR3 is CASKLGSTSNQPQHF. In nucleotides, the CDR3 is TGTGCCAGTAAATTGGGGTCCACCAGCAATCAGCCCCAGCATTTT.

V usage is TRBV7-9 and J usage is TRBJ2-7; D is undetermined. The ends were cut back, 0 bases at V and 5 bases at J, with 14 bases in the middle. CDR3 length equals 15 residues. Germline V gene lookup returns CDR1 SEHNR and CDR2 FQNEAQ (reference sequence). The CDR3 nucleotides are TGTGCCAGCAGCTTAGCGGGTGGGGTCTACCACGAGCAGTACTTC. Translated: CASSLAGGVYHEQYF.

The V call is TRBV20-1, the J call TRBJ1-1, with D possibly matching TRBD1 (5 bases). Deletions cut 7 bases from V and 3 bases from J, with 6 bases between. Per germline, CDR1 DFQATT and CDR2 SNEGSKA (reference sequence). There are 10 residues in the CDR3. In DNA form, the CDR3 reads TGCAGTGTAGGGGACACTGAAGCTTTCTTT. This sequence encodes CSVGDTEAFF.

The chain links TRBV5-5 to TRBJ1-1, with no clear D. Trimming took off 3 bases at V and 3 bases at J, with 9 bases between the two ends. The CDR3 is 13 residues long. Per the germline V gene, CDR1 is SGHKS and CDR2 is YYEKEE (reference sequence). The CDR3 nucleotides are TGTGCCAGCAGCTGGCAGGCGGACACTGAAGCTTTCTTT. It codes for CASSWQADTEAFF.

V usage is TRBV7-2 and J usage is TRBJ2-5, with TRBD1 matching over 7 bases. The CDR3 spans 16 residues. The V gene end was trimmed by 8 bases and the J gene end by 2 bases; junction bases not matched to a gene: 14. The germline CDR1 and CDR2 sequences are SGHTA and FQGNSA. CDR3 in amino acids: CASGMIAGGWQETQYF. CDR3 sequence (DNA): TGTGCCAGCGGCATGATTGCAGGGGGATGGCAAGAGACCCAGTACTTC.

The chain links TRBV29-1 to TRBJ2-3, with D unresolved. The germline gives CDR1 SQVTM, CDR2 ANQGSEA. The CDR3 covers 12 residues. Trimming shortened V by 3 bases and J by 1 base, and 5 bases separated the two germline ends. DNA of the CDR3: TGCAGCGTTGATGGGGGCACAGATACGCAGTATTTT. Translated: CSVDGGTDTQYF.